What follows are 26 T cell receptor beta chains derived from one specimen sequenced in a study of T cells in Graves' hyperthyroidism and ophthalmopathy (dated by TCRdb to the late 2010s). Receptor libraries were prepared by multiplex PCR. TCRdb lists the instrument as Illumina HiSeq 2000. TCR beta CDR3 regions were amplified from RNA transcripts. The TCR CDR3 was subjected to a first round of RT-PCR using the HTBI primer set and the Qiagen OneStep RT-PCR kit. TCRdb reran the public reads through fastp at Q25 and MiXCR, keeping productive beta chains. Merged by CDR3 protein, the rows form single entries marked with the most common genes and DNA. Within this sample are 400,000 to 550,000 distinct CDR3 sequences, with around 24% of them counted one time only. The leading ten clones occupy around 10% of the sample. The material sequenced was blood. These receptors were obtained from a woman aged 25 to 39 with Graves' ophthalmopathy.

This clonotype was observed a few times. V gene TRBV29-1 combines with J gene TRBJ2-7; possibly TRBD1 for D (6 bases). Germline V gene lookup returns CDR1 SQVTM and CDR2 ANQGSEA. Between the trimmed V and J ends, which lost 6 bases and 5 bases, there was a span of 14 bases. This CDR3 comprises 12 residues. The DNA for the CDR3 is TGCAGCGTAAACAGGGAAGTTCACGAGCAGTACTTC. It yields the protein CSVNREVHEQYF.

This clonotype has at least ten counts. The chain is built from TRBV5-1 and TRBJ1-1; D is ambiguous. Germline CDR1 SGHRS, CDR2 YFSETQ. The CDR3 contains 14 residues. V shed 4 bases and J shed 1 base, with 11 bases lying between them. The CDR3 protein is CASSGFASNTEAFF. The DNA of the CDR3 is TGCGCCAGCAGCGGCTTCGCATCGAACACTGAAGCTTTCTTT.

V gene TRBV30 combines with J gene TRBJ1-5; D gene uncertain. Looked up from germline, CDR1 is GTSNPN and CDR2 is SVGIG (reference sequence). CDR3 length equals 15 residues. Trimming stripped 0 bases from V and 0 bases from J, with 9 bases between. The CDR3: CAWSVNLNSNQPQHF. The CDR3 DNA reads TGTGCCTGGAGTGTTAATTTGAATAGCAATCAGCCCCAGCATTTT.

In this sample, this clonotype turned up many times. This sequence joins TRBV29-1 and TRBJ1-1, with D perhaps TRBD1 (5 bases). The CDR3 extends over 15 amino acids. V was pared by 6 bases and J by 5 bases, with 22 bases between. Germline V CDR1 and CDR2: SQVTM, ANQGSEA. CDR3 DNA sequence: TGCAGCGTCCTCGGGACTGCGGCCCAGAGGACTGAAGCTTTCTTT. Its protein product is CSVLGTAAQRTEAFF.

This clonotype was found many times. The V and J genes are TRBV29-1 and TRBJ2-5, with TRBD1 matching over 7 bases. With 7 bases clipped from V and 2 bases from J, the junction kept 1 base outside the gene matches. Germline loops: CDR1 SQVTM, CDR2 ANQGSEA. The CDR3 is made up of 11 amino acids. The CDR3 spells CSGGQQETQYF. The CDR3 DNA reads TGCAGCGGGGGACAGCAAGAGACCCAGTACTTC. Filled out from reference TRBV29-1 and TRBJ2-5, the complete variable domain reads SAVISQKPSRDICQRGTSLTIQCQVDSQVTMMFWYRQQPGQSLTLIATANQGSEATYESGFVIDKFPISRPNLTFSTLTVSNMSPEDSSIYLCSGGQQETQYFGPGTRLLVL.

This chain links TRBV12-3 or TRBV12-4 with TRBJ2-7; possibly TRBD1 for D (6 bases). The CDR3 is 16 amino acids. The V end lost 9 bases, the J end lost 2 bases, and 23 bases lay between the germline ends. The CDR3 region has the DNA TGTGCCAGGCTACAGGGACGGGACCCAGCCCCCTACGAGCAGTACTTC. Its protein product is CARLQGRDPAPYEQYF.

Turning to this clonotype: A clone one base away is much larger, so this may be a read error. This chain joins TRBV5-1 and TRBJ1-1, with D possibly TRBD1 on 5 matching bases. There are 15 residues in the CDR3. The V gene's germline CDR1 is SGHRS and CDR2 YFSETQ. The CDR3 loop is CAISLDPGKDTEAFF. In DNA, the CDR3 is TGCGCCATCAGCTTGGACCCAGGGAAGGACACTGAAGCTTTCTTT.

Many counts were recorded for this clonotype. For the CDR3, the DNA is TGTGCCAGCAGTTTTTCCCAGGGTTCACCCCTCCACTTT. Amino acid sequence: CASSFSQGSPLHF. The rearrangement uses TRBV12-3 or TRBV12-4 and TRBJ1-6; possible D gene TRBD1, 5 bases. The CDR3 totals 13 residues. Trimming left V 3 bases short and J 9 bases short, with 9 bases between.

This clonotype was found many times. The chain has TRBV10-2 and TRBJ2-5, with D uncertain. The CDR3 consists of 14 residues. Germline loops: CDR1 WSHSY, CDR2 SAAADI. With 3 bases removed from V and 1 base from J, the gap between germline ends came to 9 bases. The CDR3 loop reads CASSELDLQETQYF. The CDR3 DNA follows: TGCGCCAGCAGTGAACTGGATCTCCAAGAGACCCAGTACTTC.

The rearrangement joins TRBV2 to TRBJ2-7, with D perhaps matching TRBD1 (6 bases). Deletions cut 6 bases from V and 1 base from J, with 19 bases between. From germline, CDR1 is SNHLY and CDR2 FYNNEI. CDR3 length equals 16 residues. CDR3 amino acids: CASRSTGTRSSYEQYF. The CDR3 bases are TGTGCCAGCAGATCAACCGGGACACGATCTTCCTACGAGCAGTACTTC.

In this sample, this clonotype turned up many times. V is TRBV11-2 and J is TRBJ2-7; no reliable D call. From germline, CDR1 is SGHAT and CDR2 FQNNGV. CDR3 size: 13 residues. The germline V and J ends were trimmed by 6 bases and 3 bases, with 12 bases remaining between them. The DNA for the CDR3 is TGTGCCAGCAGTCCCCTCGGTTTCTACGAGCAGTACTTC. Translated, it gives CASSPLGFYEQYF.

This clonotype was recorded at least ten times. This CDR3 is CASSSRTGASYEQYF. The CDR3 DNA follows: TGTGCCAGCAGTTCAAGGACAGGGGCCTCCTACGAGCAGTACTTC. The chain has TRBV27 and TRBJ2-7; TRBD1 agrees at 9 bases. CDR1 is MNHEY and CDR2 is SMNVEV in the germline V gene (reference sequence). The CDR3 extends over 15 amino acids. Trimming removed 4 bases from V and 0 bases from J; junction bases left unmatched: 4.

This chain connects TRBV3-1 to TRBJ2-2, with 9 nucleotides matching TRBD2. This CDR3 comprises 16 residues. In germline, CDR1 is LGHDT, CDR2 YNNKEL (reference sequence). V lost 1 base, J lost 3 bases, and 3 bases stayed unmatched. The CDR3 DNA follows: TGTGCCAGCAGCCAAGGCGGGGGGGCCTACACCGGGGAGCTGTTTTTT. This translates into CASSQGGGAYTGELFF.

This clonotype occurred many times. The V and J genes are TRBV19 and TRBJ1-5; D gene uncertain. The CDR3 has 12 amino acids. Per the germline V gene, CDR1 is LNHDA and CDR2 is SQIVND (reference sequence). V dropped 6 bases and J dropped 0 bases, with 3 bases sitting between them. The CDR3 loop reads CASRYSNQPQHF. The CDR3 DNA is TGTGCCAGTAGATATAGCAATCAGCCCCAGCATTTT.

This clonotype was detected many times. This chain uses TRBV7-8 with TRBJ1-1, with D maybe TRBD1 (6 bases). Germline-derived CDR1 and CDR2 are SGHVS and FQNEAQ. The length of the CDR3 is 15 residues. Trimming left V 5 bases short and J 1 base short, with 14 bases between. The CDR3 nucleotides read TGTGCCAGCAGCGAGCCGGGACACCAGAACACTGAAGCTTTCTTT. Encoded protein: CASSEPGHQNTEAFF.

The chain couples TRBV12-5 to TRBJ2-5, with D perhaps being TRBD1 or TRBD2 (5 bases each). This CDR3 has 13 amino acids. The V gene lost 7 bases and the J gene lost 5 bases, with 14 bases spanning the gap. CDR1 and CDR2 from the germline V gene are LGHNT and FRNRAP. The CDR3 here is CASAIGTDETQYF. The CDR3 DNA is TGTGCTAGTGCCATAGGGACGGACGAGACCCAGTACTTC.

The chain combines TRBV7-3 with TRBJ2-2, with TRBD1 identical over 10 bases. Germline V gene lookup returns CDR1 SGHTA and CDR2 FQGTGA. The V segment lost 4 bases and the J segment 7 bases; nucleotides outside the gene matches: 9. The CDR3 runs 16 residues. The CDR3: CASSSGTGVRGGELFF. The CDR3 DNA is TGTGCCAGCAGCTCCGGGACAGGGGTCAGGGGCGGGGAGCTGTTTTTT.

This clonotype was counted many times. The J gene is TRBJ2-3, the V gene TRBV20-1; D is tentatively TRBD1 or TRBD2 (6 bases each). The CDR3 extends over 14 amino acids. CDR1 and CDR2 from the germline V gene are DFQATT and SNEGSKA (reference sequence). The germline V and J ends were trimmed by 7 bases and 4 bases, with 18 bases remaining between them. The CDR3 here is CSVEGRGGPDTQYF. The CDR3 DNA follows: TGCAGTGTCGAGGGCAGGGGAGGCCCAGATACGCAGTATTTT.

This clonotype was observed at least ten times. This chain joins TRBV20-1 and TRBJ2-5, with D possibly TRBD1 on 6 matching bases. The CDR3 runs 13 residues. The V end was cut by 6 bases, the J end by 1 base, with 12 bases between. CDR1 is DFQATT and CDR2 is SNEGSKA in the germline V gene (reference sequence). The CDR3 DNA follows: TGCAGTGCCCTAGGACAGATCCAAGAGACCCAGTACTTC. This encodes CSALGQIQETQYF.

CDR3 DNA sequence: TGTGCCAGCAGCTTAGTGGCTAGCGGGGGGGCATTGTACCAAGAGACCCAGTACTTC. It encodes CASSLVASGGALYQETQYF. The genes are TRBV7-6 and TRBJ2-5; TRBD2 matches at 12 bases. V shed 1 base and J 0 bases; nucleotides not matched to a gene: 9. CDR3 length: 19 residues. Germline V gene lookup returns CDR1 SGHVS and CDR2 FNYEAQ.

There are a few counts of this clonotype. The chain combines TRBV7-2 with TRBJ2-7, with D maybe TRBD1 (6 bases). The V end was cut by 1 base, the J end by 3 bases, with 13 bases between. The V gene's germline CDR1 is SGHTA and CDR2 FQGNSA. The CDR3 has 15 residues. Written as DNA, the CDR3 is TGTGCCAGCAGCTTAGGGGCAGGGGTTGGCTACGAGCAGTACTTC. As protein: CASSLGAGVGYEQYF.

V and J are TRBV20-1 and TRBJ1-1; 8 positions agree with TRBD1. With 6 bases clipped from V and 5 bases from J, the junction kept 8 bases outside the gene matches. The germline gives CDR1 DFQATT, CDR2 SNEGSKA (reference sequence). The length of the CDR3 is 13 residues. The CDR3 reads CSARTGLETEAFF. The CDR3 bases are TGCAGTGCCCGGACAGGGTTGGAGACTGAAGCTTTCTTT.

This clonotype was observed at least ten times. The V call is TRBV30, the J call TRBJ1-5, with 8 bases identical to TRBD1. J gave up 5 bases and V 3 bases, and 0 bases lay outside the gene matches. The CDR3 consists of 12 residues. The V gene's germline CDR1 is GTSNPN and CDR2 SVGIG (reference sequence). DNA of the CDR3: TGTGCCTGGAGGACAGGGGATCAGCCCCAGCATTTT. Amino acids: CAWRTGDQPQHF.

There are many counts of this clonotype. The gene calls are TRBV15 and TRBJ1-3, with D perhaps matching TRBD1 (6 bases). In germline, CDR1 is LNHNV, CDR2 YYDKDF (reference sequence). The V end was cut by 1 base, the J end by 4 bases, with 8 bases between. The CDR3 consists of 14 residues. As DNA, the CDR3 is TGTGCCACCAGCAGAGGCCAGGGGGGAAACACCATATATTTT. Translation gives CATSRGQGGNTIYF.

As concerns this clonotype: Just one base apart from a much larger clone, this may be a read error. The chain carries TRBV10-2 and TRBJ2-7; 7 bases align to TRBD2. V was clipped by 6 bases and J by 2 bases; unmatched bases: 10. Germline CDR1 is WSHSY and CDR2 is SAAADI. The CDR3 has 15 amino acids. CDR3 sequence (DNA): TGCGCCAGCAGGACGGCTAGCGGAACCGCCTACGAGCAGTACTTC. Translated, it gives CASRTASGTAYEQYF.

This clonotype was detected ten times or more. The chain carries TRBV6-1 and TRBJ1-2; TRBD1 is a possible D gene (5 bases). The V end lost 6 bases, the J end lost 3 bases, and 14 bases lay between the germline ends. The germline V gene has CDR1 MNHNS and CDR2 SASEGT. This CDR3 contains 14 residues. DNA for the CDR3: TGTGCCAGCAGAAGGGGTGTTTTGGACTATGGCTACACCTTC. Translating it yields CASRRGVLDYGYTF.